These 8 T cell receptor beta chains were all obtained from the same sample, sequenced in a study of T cell changes during pregnancy in multiple sclerosis. The table came from immunoSEQ multiplex PCR; TCRdb's copy has only in-frame clones and leaves some out. The table lists around 80,000 clones, 92% of them singletons. This material consisted of peripheral blood, taken before pregnancy. Receptor source: a female donor with multiple sclerosis, enrolled in a pregnancy study.

This clone was picked up one time. The gene calls are TRBV9 and TRBJ2-5; possibly TRBD2 for D (7 bases). Germline CDR1 is SGDLS and CDR2 is YYNGEE. Trimming cost V 4 bases and J 5 bases, with 15 bases left between them. The CDR3 consists of 14 residues. The CDR3 DNA sequence: TGTGCCAGCAGCTTTGGGGGGGGCTACGAGACCCAGTACTTC. Protein sequence: CASSFGGGYETQYF.

Concerning this clone itself: Different DNA sequences within this sample yield the same CDR3. The chain employs TRBV30 and TRBJ2-7, with 10 bases fitting TRBD2. Germline V gene lookup returns CDR1 GTSNPN and CDR2 SVGIG (reference sequence). The CDR3 is 12 amino acids. The V segment lost 4 bases and the J segment 4 bases; nucleotides outside the gene matches: 1. CDR3 DNA: TGTGCCTGGACTAGCGGGGGATACGAGCAGTACTTC. Protein product: CAWTSGGYEQYF.

The V and J genes are TRBV9 and TRBJ2-1; 9 nucleotides align to TRBD1. This CDR3 contains 13 residues. V shed 5 bases, J shed 5 bases, and the junction held 2 bases outside the gene matches. Germline CDR1 SGDLS, CDR2 YYNGEE. The DNA for the CDR3 is TGTGCCAGCAGGGGACAGGGCAACAATGAGCAGTTCTTC. Protein sequence: CASRGQGNNEQFF.

The chain is built from TRBV10-1 and TRBJ1-5; the match to TRBD1 covers 8 bases. The CDR3 covers 15 residues. J gave up 2 bases and V 6 bases, and 6 bases lay outside the gene matches. From germline, CDR1 is WNHNN and CDR2 SYGVQD (reference sequence). CDR3 bases: TGCGCCAGCAGGGGGGGGGACAGGTGCAATCAGCCCCAGCATTTT. This sequence encodes CASRGGDRCNQPQHF.

The chain couples TRBV19 to TRBJ1-1; D remains unclear. The ends were cut back, 5 bases at V and 1 base at J, with 14 bases in the middle. This CDR3 is built from 15 residues. CDR1 LNHDA and CDR2 SQIVND come from the germline V gene (reference sequence). CDR3: CASSAHILANTEAFF. CDR3 DNA: TGTGCCAGTAGTGCCCACATCCTCGCGAACACTGAAGCTTTCTTT.

V gene TRBV19 combines with J gene TRBJ1-1, with D hard to call. Trimming took 3 bases from V and 5 from J, leaving 22 bases between them. The CDR3 extends over 17 amino acids. In germline, CDR1 is LNHDA, CDR2 SQIVND (reference sequence). As DNA, the CDR3 is TGTGCCAGTAGTATTGAAGGTCATCAGATCGCTAGGACTGAAGCTTTCTTT. This encodes CASSIEGHQIARTEAFF.

This chain links TRBV19 with TRBJ2-7, with 9 positions matching TRBD1. J lost 5 bases, V lost 5 bases, and 13 bases had no gene match. The germline gives CDR1 LNHDA, CDR2 SQIVND (reference sequence). CDR3 length equals 16 residues. CDR3 coding DNA: TGTGCCAGTAGTCCTATTTTGGGACAGGGAAGTAACGAGCAGTACTTC. As protein: CASSPILGQGSNEQYF.

The chain carries TRBV7-6 and TRBJ2-3; TRBD1 matches at 7 bases. The length of the CDR3 is 18 residues. The ends lost 2 bases at V and 2 bases at J; junction bases unmatched: 13. The germline V gene has CDR1 SGHVS and CDR2 FNYEAQ. CDR3 bases: TGTGCCAGCAGCTTAATACCCGGGACAGTACTATCCACAGATACGCAGTATTTT. It specifies CASSLIPGTVLSTDTQYF.